This T cell receptor (beta chain) was identified during a study of blood T cell repertoires in COVID-19. Across the whole study: Sites across the United States, Italy and Spain contributed samples from acute and convalescent COVID-19.

In germline, CDR1 is LNHNV, CDR2 YYDKDF (reference sequence). This CDR3 spans 17 amino acids. The germline V and J ends were trimmed by 0 bases and 4 bases, with 18 bases remaining between them. TCRdb keeps only in-frame clones here, not all; method: immunoSEQ multiplex PCR. The table records about 240,000 clones, around 86% of them present only once. The sequenced sample consisted of peripheral blood. The clonotype originates from a man older than 75 with acute or convalescent COVID-19. V usage is TRBV15 and J usage is TRBJ2-5, with D perhaps matching TRBD1 (6 bases). CDR3 amino acids: CATSRDPGQPGRETQYF. The CDR3 nucleotides are TGTGCCACCAGCAGAGATCCCGGACAGCCTGGTCGAGAGACCCAGTACTTC.